This entry features one T cell receptor (beta chain) sequence. The target antigen is unknown. This entry belongs to a study of cytomegalovirus exposure and HLA in healthy donors. Study-level findings and limits: A later analysis reported that several of the most significant clusters appeared to be linked to common viral pathogens, among them Epstein-Barr virus. As a later analysis showed, a missense DCLRE1C variant was linked to trimming of TCR beta V- and J-genes. The sole available immune exposure information was CMV serostatus.

In the PCR, 60 Vbeta and 13 Jbeta primers were used. The repertoire was sequenced with immunoSEQ multiplex PCR; TCRdb's copy has only in-frame clones and lacks some. The data contain around 110,000 clones, approximately 80% of them singletons. Germline V CDR1 and CDR2: SGHTA, FQGTGA. The CDR3 covers 17 residues. Unmatched junction bases numbered 12, after V lost 4 bases and J lost 6 bases. The sequencing sample was made of PBMCs. The source of this sequence is a man aged 25-45 years in good health and CMV-seropositive. The V and J genes are TRBV7-3 and TRBJ2-1; 10 bases align to TRBD2. CDR3 amino acids: CASSSPPGTSVVNEQFF. CDR3 bases: TGTGCCAGCAGCTCACCTCCGGGGACTAGCGTAGTCAATGAGCAGTTCTTC.